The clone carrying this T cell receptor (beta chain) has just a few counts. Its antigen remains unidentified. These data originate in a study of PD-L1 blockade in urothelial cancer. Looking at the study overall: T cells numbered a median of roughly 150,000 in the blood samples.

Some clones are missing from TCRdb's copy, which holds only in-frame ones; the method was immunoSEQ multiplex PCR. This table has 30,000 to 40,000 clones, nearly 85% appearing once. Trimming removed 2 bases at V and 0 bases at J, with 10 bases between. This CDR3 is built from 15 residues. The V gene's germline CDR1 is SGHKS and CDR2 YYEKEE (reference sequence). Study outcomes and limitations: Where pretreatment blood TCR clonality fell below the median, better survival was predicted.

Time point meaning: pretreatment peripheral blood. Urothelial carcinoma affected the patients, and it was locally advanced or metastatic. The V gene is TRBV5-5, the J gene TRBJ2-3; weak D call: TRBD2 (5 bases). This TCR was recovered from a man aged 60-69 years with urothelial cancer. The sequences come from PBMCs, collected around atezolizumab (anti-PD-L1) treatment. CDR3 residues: CASSFSRTSTDTQYF. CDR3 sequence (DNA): TGTGCCAGCAGCTTTTCTAGGACTAGCACAGATACGCAGTATTTT. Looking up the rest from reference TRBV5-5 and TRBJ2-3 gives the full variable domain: DAGVTQSPTHLIKTRGQQVTLRCSPISGHKSVSWYQQVLGQGPQFIFQYYEKEERGRGNFPDRFSARQFPNYSSELNVNALLLGDSALYLCASSFSRTSTDTQYFGPGTRLTVL.